This TCR beta chain was found in a study of T cells in Graves' hyperthyroidism and ophthalmopathy. This clonotype was counted ten times or more. V lost 5 bases, J lost 1 base, and 9 bases stayed unmatched. Germline loops: CDR1 MDHEN, CDR2 SYDVKM. This CDR3 has 16 residues. The TCR beta CDR3 regions underwent amplification using RNA transcripts as the source. The primer set for the first-round RT-PCR of the TCR CDR3 was HTBI. TCRdb re-called the multiplex PCR reads with MiXCR, one entry per CDR3 protein. The table shows about 640,000 distinct CDR3 sequences, with less than 25% occurring only once. This rearrangement joins TRBV28 to TRBJ2-5, with 8 bases identical to TRBD1. Sequencing was performed on blood. This clonotype was sampled from a man under 40 with Graves' ophthalmopathy. The CDR3, as DNA: TGTGCCAGCAGTCCCCCACAGGGGGGTGGCCAAGAGACCCAGTACTTC. Translating it yields CASSPPQGGGQETQYF.